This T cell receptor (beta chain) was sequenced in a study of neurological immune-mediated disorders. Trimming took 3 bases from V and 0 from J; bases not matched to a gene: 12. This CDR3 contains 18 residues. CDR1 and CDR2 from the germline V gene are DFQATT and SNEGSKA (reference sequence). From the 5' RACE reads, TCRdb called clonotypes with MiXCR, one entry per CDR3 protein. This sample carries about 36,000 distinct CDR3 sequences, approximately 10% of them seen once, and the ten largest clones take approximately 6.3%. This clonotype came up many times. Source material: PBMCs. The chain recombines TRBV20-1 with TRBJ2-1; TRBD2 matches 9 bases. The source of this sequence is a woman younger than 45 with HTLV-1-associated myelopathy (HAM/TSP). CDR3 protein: CSARLPGLALSSYNEQFF. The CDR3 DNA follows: TGCAGTGCTAGGTTGCCGGGACTAGCTCTTTCCTCCTACAATGAGCAGTTCTTC.